These 28 T cell receptor beta chains share one sample of origin, sequenced in a study of T cell responses to AZD1222 COVID-19 vaccine. The assay was immunoSEQ multiplex PCR, and TCRdb's table has in-frame clones only and misses some. The sample records under 150,000 clones, approximately 90% being singletons. This specimen consisted of peripheral blood, obtained on day 0 of AZD1222 vaccination. The receptors derive from an adult in good health.

The chain combines TRBV5-1 with TRBJ2-7; no clear D gene. This CDR3 region has 11 residues. V lost 6 bases, J lost 3 bases, and 7 bases lay in between. Germline V CDR1 and CDR2: SGHRS, YFSETQ. This chain's CDR3 is CASTSNYEQYF. CDR3 DNA sequence: TGCGCCAGCACCTCCAACTACGAGCAGTACTTC.

This chain connects TRBV6-5 to TRBJ1-2; 11 positions match TRBD1. Trimming cost V 4 bases and J 8 bases; bases outside gene matches: 6. CDR3 size: 14 residues. Germline V CDR1 and CDR2: MNHEY, SVGAGI. CDR3 residues: CASSSAGTGGGYTF. The CDR3 DNA reads TGTGCCAGCAGTTCGGCCGGGACAGGGGGAGGCTACACCTTC.

The rearrangement uses TRBV28 and TRBJ1-2, with TRBD1 matching 8 bases. The CDR3 sequence is 15 residues long. From germline, CDR1 is MDHEN and CDR2 SYDVKM. The V segment lost 5 bases and the J segment 4 bases; nucleotides outside the gene matches: 9. The CDR3 reads CASSPYRGGLYGYTF. The CDR3 DNA follows: TGTGCCAGCAGTCCTTACAGGGGGGGACTCTATGGCTACACCTTC.

The rearrangement joins TRBV7-2 to TRBJ2-5, with 7 bases lining up with TRBD2. CDR1 and CDR2 from the germline V gene are SGHTA and FQGNSA. The CDR3 length is 15 residues. V lost 5 bases to trimming and J lost 5 bases; unmatched junction nucleotides: 11. The CDR3, as DNA: TGTGCCAGCAGCGTGCAACTAGCGATCGGGGAGACCCAGTACTTC. Amino acids: CASSVQLAIGETQYF.

Of note for this clone: The junction does not match germline at one end; this may be a read error. V usage is TRBV7-7 and J usage is TRBJ2-2; D uncertain. The CDR3 length is 16 residues. The V gene's germline CDR1 is SSHAT and CDR2 FNYEAQ (reference sequence). This CDR3 reads CASSLELGTNTGELFF. Written as DNA, the CDR3 is TGTGCTAGCAGCTTAGAACTGGGGACGAACACCGGGGAGCTGTTTTTT.

The chain is built from TRBV10-1 and TRBJ2-2; D is undetermined. The CDR3 extends over 12 amino acids. Germline lookup yields CDR1 WNHNN and CDR2 SYGVQD (reference sequence). V was cut by 4 bases and J by 3 bases, with 3 bases left in between. DNA for the CDR3: TGCGCCAGCAGTGGGGACACCGGGGAGCTGTTTTTT. It codes for CASSGDTGELFF.

Only a few counts were recorded for this clone. V and J are TRBV27 and TRBJ1-1; D is perhaps TRBD1 (6 bases). Germline V gene sequence: CDR1 MNHEY, CDR2 SMNVEV (reference sequence). The ends were cut back, 10 bases at V and 4 bases at J, with 13 bases in the middle. The CDR3 contains 12 residues. CDR3 nucleotides: TGTGCCACGCAGGGGTATGGCACTGAAGCTTTCTTT. Its translation is CATQGYGTEAFF.

The rearrangement uses TRBV7-8 and TRBJ2-2; D remains unclear. This CDR3 is 14 amino acids long. V lost 5 bases, J lost 5 bases, and 12 bases lay in between. The germline V gene has CDR1 SGHVS and CDR2 FQNEAQ. The CDR3 reads CASSPLRRTGELFF. CDR3 nucleotide sequence: TGTGCCAGCAGCCCCCTTCGGCGGACCGGGGAGCTGTTTTTT.

J is TRBJ2-2 and V is TRBV18; 7 bases are shared with TRBD1. Germline V CDR1 and CDR2: KGHSH, LQKENI. The V segment lost 2 bases and the J segment 6 bases; nucleotides outside the gene matches: 6. The CDR3 covers 15 residues. Written as DNA, the CDR3 is TGTGCCAGCTCACCAACAGGGGCCTTCGCCGGGGAGCTGTTTTTT. Protein: CASSPTGAFAGELFF.

The genes are TRBV7-6 and TRBJ1-2; D might be TRBD1 (6 bases). Trimming took off 4 bases at V and 3 bases at J, with 21 bases between the two ends. The CDR3 has 17 amino acids. The germline gives CDR1 SGHVS, CDR2 FNYEAQ. CDR3 sequence reads: CASSSQRGVLHDYGYTF. CDR3 nucleotides: TGTGCCAGCAGCTCTCAAAGGGGGGTCCTCCACGACTATGGCTACACCTTC.

Details on this clone: Other DNA sequences from this sample encode an identical CDR3 as well. The chain combines TRBV6-5 with TRBJ1-2, with 8 bases that match TRBD1. CDR3 length: 13 amino acids. Losses at the gene ends were 5 bases for V and 8 bases for J; bases not matched to a gene: 7. CDR1 and CDR2 from the germline V gene are MNHEY and SVGAGI. CDR3 protein: CASSPQGAGGYTF. The CDR3, as DNA: TGTGCCAGCAGTCCTCAGGGGGCTGGGGGCTACACCTTC.

The chain links TRBV4-1 to TRBJ1-2, with TRBD1 matching over 8 bases. The CDR3 runs to 17 residues. The trim removed 1 base at V and 4 bases at J, leaving 11 bases unmatched. Germline CDR1 and CDR2: MGHRA and YSYEKL. CDR3 sequence (DNA): TGCGCCAGCAGCCAAGCACCAGGGGGCACCGCCCTCTATGGCTACACCTTC. This translates into CASSQAPGGTALYGYTF.

Comment on this clone: A junction end diverges from the germline sequence, so it may reflect a read error. J is TRBJ1-1 and V is TRBV15; a possible D gene is TRBD1 (6 bases). CDR1 LNHNV and CDR2 YYDKDF come from the germline V gene (reference sequence). This CDR3 contains 14 residues. In nucleotides, the CDR3 is TGTGCCACCAGCAGAGATCTGGGGGGCCTTCCGACGCAGTTT. This codes for CATSRDLGGLPTQF.

The chain couples TRBV7-8 to TRBJ2-1; 7 nucleotides align to TRBD2. Trimming cost V 5 bases and J 3 bases; bases outside gene matches: 10. This CDR3 has 16 residues. Germline CDR1 and CDR2: SGHVS and FQNEAQ. CDR3 in amino acids: CASSTAGLLIYNEQFF. The CDR3 coding sequence is TGTGCCAGCAGCACAGCGGGACTACTTATCTACAATGAGCAGTTCTTC.

This clone was observed once. The CDR3 DNA reads TGTGCCAGCAGTTCCCCGGGACAGGGCTTGGATACGCAGTATTTT. As protein: CASSSPGQGLDTQYF. This chain uses TRBV28 with TRBJ2-3; 9 bases align to TRBD1. V shed 4 bases and J 6 bases; nucleotides not matched to a gene: 8. The CDR3 consists of 15 residues. The germline gives CDR1 MDHEN, CDR2 SYDVKM.

The chain couples TRBV3-1 (or the pseudogene TRBV3-2) to TRBJ2-3, with 7 bases aligning to TRBD2. V trimming: 3 bases; J trimming: 2 bases; junction bases outside the gene matches: 5. Germline CDR1 LGHDT, CDR2 YNNKEL (reference sequence). The CDR3 has 15 amino acids. The CDR3: CASSQRGGPTDTQYF. The CDR3 nucleotides are TGTGCCAGCAGCCAGCGCGGGGGACCCACAGATACGCAGTATTTT.

The chain is built from TRBV30 and TRBJ1-4; D is undetermined. V was shortened by 0 bases and J by 7 bases, with 12 bases between the two germline ends. In germline, CDR1 is GTSNPN, CDR2 SVGIG (reference sequence). CDR3 size: 14 residues. CDR3 residues: CAWSVSVSVEKLFF. The CDR3 DNA is TGTGCCTGGAGTGTTTCGGTGAGCGTTGAAAAACTGTTTTTT.

To note about this clone: Within the sample, other DNA sequences also encode this same CDR3. The V gene is TRBV5-1, the J gene TRBJ2-7, with D hard to call. This CDR3 has 13 amino acids. The V gene lost 0 bases and the J gene lost 2 bases, with 6 bases spanning the gap. Germline V gives CDR1 SGHRS, CDR2 YFSETQ. The CDR3 region has the DNA TGCGCCAGCAGCTTGGGTAGAACCTACGAGCAGTACTTC. This gives the protein CASSLGRTYEQYF.

The rearrangement joins TRBV9 to TRBJ2-6; 8 nucleotides agree with TRBD1. V lost 0 bases and J lost 1; bases outside the gene matches: 9. Germline V gene data show CDR1 as SGDLS and CDR2 as YYNGEE. This CDR3 has 19 amino acids. In DNA form, the CDR3 reads TGTGCCAGCAGCGTAGATCTCGGACAGGGAAGGTCTGGGGCCAACGTCCTGACTTTC. Translating gives CASSVDLGQGRSGANVLTF.

This chain joins TRBV11-2 and TRBJ1-1; 8 bases are a match to TRBD1. The CDR3 spans 15 residues. J lost 6 bases, V lost 5 bases, and 11 bases had no gene match. Looked up from germline, CDR1 is SGHAT and CDR2 is FQNNGV. The CDR3 loop reads CASSHRTGFGAEAFF. The CDR3 DNA is TGTGCCAGCAGCCACCGGACAGGGTTTGGCGCTGAAGCTTTCTTT.

This chain links TRBV9 with TRBJ1-2; D might be TRBD1 (6 bases). Germline CDR1 reads SGDLS; CDR2 reads YYNGEE. The CDR3 sequence is 14 residues long. Trimming removed 0 bases from V and 11 bases from J, with 17 bases in between. CDR3 sequence reads: CASSVGPTGPSYTF. CDR3 DNA sequence: TGTGCCAGCAGCGTAGGACCGACAGGACCCTCTTACACCTTC. The full variable domain, completed using reference TRBV9 and TRBJ1-2, is DSGVTQTPKHLITATGQRVTLRCSPRSGDLSVYWYQQSLDQGLQFLIQYYNGEERAKGNILERFSAQQFPDLHSELNLSSLELGDSALYFCASSVGPTGPSYTFGSGTRLTVV.

V gene TRBV5-6 combines with J gene TRBJ1-5, with 10 bases matching TRBD1. The CDR3 length is 15 residues. V lost 0 bases and J lost 5; bases outside the gene matches: 2. CDR1 and CDR2 (germline): SGHDT, YYEEEE. The CDR3 sequence is CASSLAGQGYQPQHF. CDR3 nucleotide sequence: TGTGCCAGCAGCTTGGCGGGACAGGGGTATCAGCCCCAGCATTTT.

This chain joins TRBV6-5 and TRBJ1-5, with D possibly being TRBD1 (5 bases). CDR3 length: 14 amino acids. Per the germline V gene, CDR1 is MNHEY and CDR2 is SVGAGI. The V gene lost 3 bases and the J gene lost 3 bases, with 9 bases spanning the gap. CDR3 region: CASSYRQYNQPQHF. CDR3 DNA sequence: TGTGCCAGCAGTTATAGACAGTACAATCAGCCCCAGCATTTT.

This rearrangement joins TRBV4-3 to TRBJ1-2; 10 nucleotides line up with TRBD1. Per germline, CDR1 LGHNA and CDR2 YSLEER. The CDR3 contains 15 residues. Losses at the gene ends were 3 bases for V and 4 bases for J; bases not matched to a gene: 5. CDR3 coding DNA: TGCGCCAGCAGCCAGCTGACAGGGGGCACCTATGGCTACACCTTC. It specifies CASSQLTGGTYGYTF.

The chain is built from TRBV10-1 and TRBJ2-5; TRBD2 is a possible D gene (6 bases). This CDR3 is built from 12 residues. Germline values: CDR1 WNHNN, CDR2 SYGVQD (reference sequence). V shed 1 base and J shed 12 bases, with 12 bases lying between them. The CDR3 spells CASSEFACGEYF. In DNA form, the CDR3 reads TGCGCCAGCAGTGAGTTCGCTTGCGGGGAGTACTTC.

The chain couples TRBV4-3 to TRBJ2-2; possible D gene TRBD1, 5 bases. The V and J ends lost 2 bases and 3 bases respectively, with 7 bases between them. The CDR3 is 14 residues long. Per germline, CDR1 LGHNA and CDR2 YSLEER. CDR3: CASSQLGDTGELFF. The DNA for the CDR3 is TGCGCCAGCAGCCAATTAGGGGACACCGGGGAGCTGTTTTTT.

The chain recombines TRBV5-1 with TRBJ1-4; 8 bases map to TRBD1. CDR3 length: 13 residues. Germline V gene lookup returns CDR1 SGHRS and CDR2 YFSETQ. The trim removed 7 bases at V and 7 bases at J, leaving 6 bases unmatched. CDR3 sequence (DNA): TGCGCCAGCCAGACAGGGGAAAGTGAAAAACTGTTTTTT. Its protein product is CASQTGESEKLFF.

This rearrangement joins TRBV7-2 to TRBJ1-1; D unclear. Germline V gene lookup returns CDR1 SGHTA and CDR2 FQGNSA. V was trimmed by 3 bases and J by 1 base, leaving 9 bases between them. This CDR3 region has 14 residues. The CDR3 DNA sequence: TGTGCCAGCAGCTTTCTAGGACGGAACACTGAAGCTTTCTTT. This translates into CASSFLGRNTEAFF.